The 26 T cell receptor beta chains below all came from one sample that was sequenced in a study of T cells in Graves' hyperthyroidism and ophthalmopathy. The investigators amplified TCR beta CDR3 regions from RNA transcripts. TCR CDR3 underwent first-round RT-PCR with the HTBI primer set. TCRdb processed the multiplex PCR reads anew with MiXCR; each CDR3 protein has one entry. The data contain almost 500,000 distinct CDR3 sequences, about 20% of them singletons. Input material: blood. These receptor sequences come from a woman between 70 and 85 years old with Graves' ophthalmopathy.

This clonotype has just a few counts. The CDR3: CASSPFRSDTQYF. The CDR3 DNA reads TGTGCCAGCAGTCCTTTTAGGTCAGATACGCAGTATTTT. The chain is built from TRBV6-1 and TRBJ2-3; the D is unclear. This CDR3 has 13 amino acids. Trimming pared 5 bases from V and 4 bases from J, leaving 10 bases between. Germline CDR1 and CDR2: MNHNS and SASEGT.

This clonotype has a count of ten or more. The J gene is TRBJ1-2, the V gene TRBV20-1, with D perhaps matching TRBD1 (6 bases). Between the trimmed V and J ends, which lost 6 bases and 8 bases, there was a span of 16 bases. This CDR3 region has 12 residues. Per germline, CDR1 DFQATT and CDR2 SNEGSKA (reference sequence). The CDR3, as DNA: TGCAGTGCCGCCTCAGGGGCGAGGGGCTACACCTTC. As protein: CSAASGARGYTF.

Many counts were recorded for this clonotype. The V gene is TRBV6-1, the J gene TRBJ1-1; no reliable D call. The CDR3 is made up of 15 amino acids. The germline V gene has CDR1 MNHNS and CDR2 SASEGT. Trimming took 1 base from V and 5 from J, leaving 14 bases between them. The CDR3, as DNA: TGTGCCAGCAGTGAAGTTGATACCTCCGGGACTGAAGCTTTCTTT. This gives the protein CASSEVDTSGTEAFF.

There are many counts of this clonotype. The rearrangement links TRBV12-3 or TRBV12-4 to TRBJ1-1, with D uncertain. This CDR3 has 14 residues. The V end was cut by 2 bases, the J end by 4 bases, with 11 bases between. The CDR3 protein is CASSLHIERTEAFF. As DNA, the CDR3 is TGTGCCAGCAGTTTACACATAGAGCGCACTGAAGCTTTCTTT.

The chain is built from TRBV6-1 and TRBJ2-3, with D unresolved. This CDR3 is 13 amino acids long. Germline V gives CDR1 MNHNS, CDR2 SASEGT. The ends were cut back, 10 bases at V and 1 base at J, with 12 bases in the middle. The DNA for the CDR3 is TGTGCCACCCACGGGCCCGGCACAGATACGCAGTATTTT. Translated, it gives CATHGPGTDTQYF.

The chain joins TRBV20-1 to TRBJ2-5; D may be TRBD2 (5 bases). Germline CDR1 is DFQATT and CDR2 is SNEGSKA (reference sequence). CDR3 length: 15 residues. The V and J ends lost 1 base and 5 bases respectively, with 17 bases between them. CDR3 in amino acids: CSARGGREWRETQYF. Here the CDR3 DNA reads TGCAGTGCTAGAGGGGGTAGGGAGTGGCGGGAGACCCAGTACTTC.

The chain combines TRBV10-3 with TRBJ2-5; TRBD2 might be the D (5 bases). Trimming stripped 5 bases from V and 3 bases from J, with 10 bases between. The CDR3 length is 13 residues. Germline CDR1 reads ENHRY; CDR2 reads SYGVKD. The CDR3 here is CAISSGMKETQYF. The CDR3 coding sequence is TGTGCCATCAGTTCCGGGATGAAAGAGACCCAGTACTTC.

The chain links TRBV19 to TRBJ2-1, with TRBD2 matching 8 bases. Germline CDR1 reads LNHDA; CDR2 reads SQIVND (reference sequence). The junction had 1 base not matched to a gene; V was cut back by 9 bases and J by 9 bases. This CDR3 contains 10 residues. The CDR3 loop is CASGGGEQFF. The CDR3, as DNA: TGTGCCAGCGGGGGGGGTGAGCAGTTCTTC. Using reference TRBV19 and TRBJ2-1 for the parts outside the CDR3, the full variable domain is DGGITQSPKYLFRKEGQNVTLSCEQNLNHDAMYWYRQDPGQGLRLIYYSQIVNDFQKGDIAEGYSVSREKKESFPLTVTSAQKNPTAFYLCASGGGEQFFGPGTRLTVL.

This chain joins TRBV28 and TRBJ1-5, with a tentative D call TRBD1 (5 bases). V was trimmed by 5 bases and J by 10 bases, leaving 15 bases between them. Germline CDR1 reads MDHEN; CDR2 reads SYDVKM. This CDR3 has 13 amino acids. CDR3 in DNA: TGTGCCAGCAGTGCGGAACAGGCCCGACCCCAGCATTTT. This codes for CASSAEQARPQHF.

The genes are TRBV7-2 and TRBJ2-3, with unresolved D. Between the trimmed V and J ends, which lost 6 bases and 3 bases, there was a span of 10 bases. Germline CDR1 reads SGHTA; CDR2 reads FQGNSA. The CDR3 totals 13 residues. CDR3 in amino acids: CASSSAVTDTQYF. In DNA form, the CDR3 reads TGTGCCAGCAGTTCGGCAGTTACAGATACGCAGTATTTT.

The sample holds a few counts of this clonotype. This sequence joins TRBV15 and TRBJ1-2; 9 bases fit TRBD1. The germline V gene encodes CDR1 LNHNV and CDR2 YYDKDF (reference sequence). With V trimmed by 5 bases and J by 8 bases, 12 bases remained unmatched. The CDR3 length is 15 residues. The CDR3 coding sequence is TGTGCCACCAGCCTCCGGGACAGGGAAAGTCGGGGCTACACCTTC. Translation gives CATSLRDRESRGYTF.

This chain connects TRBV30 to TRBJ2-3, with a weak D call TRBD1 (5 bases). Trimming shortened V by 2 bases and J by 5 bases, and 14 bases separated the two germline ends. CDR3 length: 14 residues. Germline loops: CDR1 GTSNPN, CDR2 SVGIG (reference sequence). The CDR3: CAWSLTARGDTQYF. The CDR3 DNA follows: TGTGCCTGGAGTCTGACAGCGCGAGGAGATACGCAGTATTTT.

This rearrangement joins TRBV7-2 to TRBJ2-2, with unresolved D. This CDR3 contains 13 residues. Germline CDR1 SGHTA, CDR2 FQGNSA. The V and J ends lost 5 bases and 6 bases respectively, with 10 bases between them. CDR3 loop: CASSRLEAGELFF. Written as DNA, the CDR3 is TGTGCCAGCAGCAGATTAGAAGCCGGGGAGCTGTTTTTT.

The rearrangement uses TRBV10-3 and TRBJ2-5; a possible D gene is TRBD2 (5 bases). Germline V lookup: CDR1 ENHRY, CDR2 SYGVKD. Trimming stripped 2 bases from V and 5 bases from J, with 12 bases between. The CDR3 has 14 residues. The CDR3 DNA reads TGTGCCATCAGTGAGGGGCTAGCCGGTGAGACCCAGTACTTC. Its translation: CAISEGLAGETQYF.

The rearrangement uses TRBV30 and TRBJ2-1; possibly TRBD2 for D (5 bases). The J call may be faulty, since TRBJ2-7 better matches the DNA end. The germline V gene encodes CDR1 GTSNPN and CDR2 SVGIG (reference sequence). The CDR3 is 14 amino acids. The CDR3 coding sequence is TGTGCCTGGAGTGCCGGGGTATCCTACAATGAGCAGTACTTC. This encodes CAWSAGVSYNEQYF.

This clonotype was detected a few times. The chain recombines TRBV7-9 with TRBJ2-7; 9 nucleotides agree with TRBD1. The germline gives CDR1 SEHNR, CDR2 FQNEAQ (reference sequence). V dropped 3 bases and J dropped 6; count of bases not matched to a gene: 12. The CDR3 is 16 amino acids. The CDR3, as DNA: TGTGCCAGCAGCTTCAAATCCGGGACAGGGAGTCCCGAGCAGTACTTC. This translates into CASSFKSGTGSPEQYF.

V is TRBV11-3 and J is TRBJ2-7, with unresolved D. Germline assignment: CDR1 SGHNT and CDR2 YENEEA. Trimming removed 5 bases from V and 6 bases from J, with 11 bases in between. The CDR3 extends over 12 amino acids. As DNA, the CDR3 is TGTGCCAGCAGCGCCGTCAACGGCGAGCAGTACTTC. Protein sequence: CASSAVNGEQYF.

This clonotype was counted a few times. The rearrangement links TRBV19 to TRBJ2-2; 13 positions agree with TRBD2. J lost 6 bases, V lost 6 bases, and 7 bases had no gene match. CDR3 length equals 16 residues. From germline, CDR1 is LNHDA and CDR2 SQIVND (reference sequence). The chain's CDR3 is CASRGTSGNYAGELFF. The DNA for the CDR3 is TGTGCCAGTAGGGGGACTAGCGGGAATTACGCCGGGGAGCTGTTTTTT.

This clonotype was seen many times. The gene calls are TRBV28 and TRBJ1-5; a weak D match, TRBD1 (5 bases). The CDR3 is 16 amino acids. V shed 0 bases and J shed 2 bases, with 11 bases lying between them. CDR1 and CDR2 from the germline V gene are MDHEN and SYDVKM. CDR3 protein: CASSLWSGFGNQPQHF. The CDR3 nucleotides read TGTGCCAGCAGTTTATGGTCAGGGTTTGGCAATCAGCCCCAGCATTTT.

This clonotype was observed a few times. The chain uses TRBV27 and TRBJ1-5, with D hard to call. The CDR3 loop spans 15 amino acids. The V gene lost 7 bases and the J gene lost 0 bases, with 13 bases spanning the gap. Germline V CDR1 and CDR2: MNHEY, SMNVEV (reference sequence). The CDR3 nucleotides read TGTGCCAGCACCGACTTCTGGGGTAGCAATCAGCCCCAGCATTTT. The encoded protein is CASTDFWGSNQPQHF.

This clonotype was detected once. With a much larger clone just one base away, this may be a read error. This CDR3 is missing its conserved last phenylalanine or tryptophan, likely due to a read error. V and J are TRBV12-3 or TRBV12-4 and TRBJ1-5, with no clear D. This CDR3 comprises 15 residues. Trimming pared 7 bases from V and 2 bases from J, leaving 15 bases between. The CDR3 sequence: CASTPGGEGNQPQHS. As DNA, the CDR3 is TGTGCCAGCACCCCTGGCGGGGAAGGCAATCAGCCCCAGCATTCT.

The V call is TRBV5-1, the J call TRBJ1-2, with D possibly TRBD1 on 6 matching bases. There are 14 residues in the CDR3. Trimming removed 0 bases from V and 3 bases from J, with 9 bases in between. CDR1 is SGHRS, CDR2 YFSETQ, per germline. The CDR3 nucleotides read TGCGCCAGCAGCTTGGGGACAGACCACTATGGCTACACCTTC. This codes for CASSLGTDHYGYTF.

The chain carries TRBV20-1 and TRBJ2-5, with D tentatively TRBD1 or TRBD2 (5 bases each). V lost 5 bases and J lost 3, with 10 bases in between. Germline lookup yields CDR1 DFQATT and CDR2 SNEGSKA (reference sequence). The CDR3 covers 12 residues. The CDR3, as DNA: TGCAGTGCTGGGGGTAGGAAAGAGACCCAGTACTTC. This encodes CSAGGRKETQYF.

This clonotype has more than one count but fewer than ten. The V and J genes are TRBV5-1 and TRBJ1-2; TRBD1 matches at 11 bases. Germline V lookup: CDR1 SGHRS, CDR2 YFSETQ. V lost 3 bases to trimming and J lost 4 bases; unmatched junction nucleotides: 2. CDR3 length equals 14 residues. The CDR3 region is CASSSDRGLYGYTF. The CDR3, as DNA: TGCGCCAGCAGCTCGGACAGGGGGCTCTATGGCTACACCTTC.

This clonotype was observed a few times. This CDR3 reads CASTRRDYEQYF. The CDR3 DNA sequence: TGTGCCAGCACCAGACGGGACTACGAGCAGTACTTC. The chain couples TRBV6-1 to TRBJ2-7, with a possible D match to TRBD2 (5 bases). The CDR3 is 12 residues long. CDR1 MNHNS and CDR2 SASEGT come from the germline V gene. Trimming took 7 bases from V and 3 from J, leaving 10 bases between them.

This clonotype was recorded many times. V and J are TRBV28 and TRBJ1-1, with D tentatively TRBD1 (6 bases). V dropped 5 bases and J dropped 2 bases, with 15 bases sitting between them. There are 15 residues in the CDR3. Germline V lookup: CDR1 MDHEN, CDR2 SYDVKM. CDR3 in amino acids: CASSPTGTFNTEAFF. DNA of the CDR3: TGTGCCAGCAGTCCTACCGGGACATTCAACACTGAAGCTTTCTTT.